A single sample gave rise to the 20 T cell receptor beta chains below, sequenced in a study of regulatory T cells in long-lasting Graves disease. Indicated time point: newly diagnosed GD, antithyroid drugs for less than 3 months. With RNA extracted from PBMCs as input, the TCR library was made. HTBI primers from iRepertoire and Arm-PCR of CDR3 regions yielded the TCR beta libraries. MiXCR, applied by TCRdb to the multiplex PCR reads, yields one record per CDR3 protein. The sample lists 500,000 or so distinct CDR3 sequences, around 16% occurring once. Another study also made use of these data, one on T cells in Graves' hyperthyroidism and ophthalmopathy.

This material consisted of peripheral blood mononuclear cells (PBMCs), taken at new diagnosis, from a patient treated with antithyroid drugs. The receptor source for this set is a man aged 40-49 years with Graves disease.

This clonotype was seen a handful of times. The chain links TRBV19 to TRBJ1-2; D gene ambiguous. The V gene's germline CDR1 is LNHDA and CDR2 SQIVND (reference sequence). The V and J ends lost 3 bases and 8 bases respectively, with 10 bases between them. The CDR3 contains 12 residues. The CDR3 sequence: CASSIQSGGYTF. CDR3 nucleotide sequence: TGTGCCAGTAGTATCCAGTCCGGAGGCTACACCTTC.

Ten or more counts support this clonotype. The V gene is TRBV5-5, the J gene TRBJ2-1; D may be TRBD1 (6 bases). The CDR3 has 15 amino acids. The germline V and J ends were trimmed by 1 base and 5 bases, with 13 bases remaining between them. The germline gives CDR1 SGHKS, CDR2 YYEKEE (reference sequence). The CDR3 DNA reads TGTGCCAGCAGCTTGTGGGCAGGGGAAAACAATGAGCAGTTCTTC. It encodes CASSLWAGENNEQFF.

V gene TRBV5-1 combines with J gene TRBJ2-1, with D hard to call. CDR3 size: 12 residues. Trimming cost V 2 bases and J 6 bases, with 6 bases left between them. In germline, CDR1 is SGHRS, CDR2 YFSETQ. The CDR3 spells CASSFDLNEQFF. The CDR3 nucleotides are TGCGCCAGCAGCTTCGACCTCAATGAGCAGTTCTTC.

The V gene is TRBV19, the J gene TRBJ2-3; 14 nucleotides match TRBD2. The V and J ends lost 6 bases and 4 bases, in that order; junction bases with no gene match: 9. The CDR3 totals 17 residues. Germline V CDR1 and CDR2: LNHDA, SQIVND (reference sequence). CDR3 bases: TGTGCCAGTAGGTTGGACGGGACTAGCGGGAGTGCAGATACGCAGTATTTT. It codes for CASRLDGTSGSADTQYF.

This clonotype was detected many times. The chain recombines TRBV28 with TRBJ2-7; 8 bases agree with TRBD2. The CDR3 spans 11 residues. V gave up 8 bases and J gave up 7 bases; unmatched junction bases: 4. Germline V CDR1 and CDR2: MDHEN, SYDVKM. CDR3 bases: TGTGCCAGCCGGGAGGGGCGAGAGCAGTACTTC. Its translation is CASREGREQYF.

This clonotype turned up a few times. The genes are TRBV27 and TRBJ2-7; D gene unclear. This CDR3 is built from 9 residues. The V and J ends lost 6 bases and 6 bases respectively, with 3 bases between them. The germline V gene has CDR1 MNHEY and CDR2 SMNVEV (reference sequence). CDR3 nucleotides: TGTGCCAGCAGGGTCGAGCAGTACTTC. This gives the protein CASRVEQYF.

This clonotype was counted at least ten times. In DNA, the CDR3 is TGTGCCAGCAGTGAGATACAGGGTCGAGAGCAGTACTTC. It is translated as CASSEIQGREQYF. This sequence joins TRBV2 and TRBJ2-7; D might be TRBD1 (6 bases). Germline V gene lookup returns CDR1 SNHLY and CDR2 FYNNEI. V lost 3 bases and J lost 7, with 13 bases in between. This CDR3 has 13 residues.

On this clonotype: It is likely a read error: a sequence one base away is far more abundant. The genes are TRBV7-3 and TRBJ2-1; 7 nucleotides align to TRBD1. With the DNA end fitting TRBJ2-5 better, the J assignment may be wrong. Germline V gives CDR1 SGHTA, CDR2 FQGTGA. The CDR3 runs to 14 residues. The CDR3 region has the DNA TGTGCCAGCGGCTTAGAGACAGGGCCGGGGACCCAGTACTTC. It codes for CASGLETGPGTQYF.

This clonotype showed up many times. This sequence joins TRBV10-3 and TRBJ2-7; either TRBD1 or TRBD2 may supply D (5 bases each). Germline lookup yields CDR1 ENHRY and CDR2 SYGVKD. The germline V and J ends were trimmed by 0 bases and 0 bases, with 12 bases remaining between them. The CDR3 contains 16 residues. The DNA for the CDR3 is TGTGCCATCAGTGAGTCTTCGAGGGGCAGCTCCTACGAGCAGTACTTC. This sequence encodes CAISESSRGSSYEQYF.

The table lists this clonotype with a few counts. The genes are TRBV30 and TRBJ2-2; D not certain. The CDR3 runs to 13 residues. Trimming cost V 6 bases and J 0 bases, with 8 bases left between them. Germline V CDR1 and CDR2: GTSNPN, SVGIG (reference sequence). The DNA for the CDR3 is TGTGCCTGCTCGAGACCGAACACCGGGGAGCTGTTTTTT. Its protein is CACSRPNTGELFF.

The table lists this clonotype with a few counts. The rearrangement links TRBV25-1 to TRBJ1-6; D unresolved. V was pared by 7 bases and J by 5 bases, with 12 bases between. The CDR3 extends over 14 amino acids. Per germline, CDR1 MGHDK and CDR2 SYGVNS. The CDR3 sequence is CASKKDADNSPLHF. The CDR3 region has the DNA TGTGCCAGCAAGAAGGACGCCGATAATTCACCCCTCCACTTT.

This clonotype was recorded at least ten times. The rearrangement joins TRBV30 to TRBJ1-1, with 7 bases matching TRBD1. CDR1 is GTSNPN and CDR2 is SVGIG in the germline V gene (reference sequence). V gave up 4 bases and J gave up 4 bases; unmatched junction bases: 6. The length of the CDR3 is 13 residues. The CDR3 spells CAWTTGRATEAFF. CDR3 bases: TGTGCCTGGACGACAGGGAGGGCCACTGAAGCTTTCTTT.

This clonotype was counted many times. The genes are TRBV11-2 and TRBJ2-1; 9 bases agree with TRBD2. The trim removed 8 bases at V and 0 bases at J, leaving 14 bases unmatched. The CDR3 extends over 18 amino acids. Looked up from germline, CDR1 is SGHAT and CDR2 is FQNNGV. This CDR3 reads CASVRGVAGASSYNEQFF. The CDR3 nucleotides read TGTGCCAGCGTTAGGGGGGTAGCGGGAGCCAGCTCCTACAATGAGCAGTTCTTC.

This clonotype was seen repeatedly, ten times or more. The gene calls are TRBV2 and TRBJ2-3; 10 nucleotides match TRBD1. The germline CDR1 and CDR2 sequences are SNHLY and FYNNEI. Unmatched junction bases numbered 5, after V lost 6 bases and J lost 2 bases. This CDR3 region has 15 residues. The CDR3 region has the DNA TGTGCCAGCAGAAAGGGACAGGGGCTCACAGATACGCAGTATTTT. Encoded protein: CASRKGQGLTDTQYF.

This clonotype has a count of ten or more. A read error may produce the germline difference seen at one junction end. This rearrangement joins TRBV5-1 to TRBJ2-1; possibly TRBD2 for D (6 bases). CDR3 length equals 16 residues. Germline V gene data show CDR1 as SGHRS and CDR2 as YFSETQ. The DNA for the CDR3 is TGTGCCAGCAGCTTAGGAGGGATATCCTCCTACAATGAGCAGTTCTTC. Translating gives CASSLGGISSYNEQFF.

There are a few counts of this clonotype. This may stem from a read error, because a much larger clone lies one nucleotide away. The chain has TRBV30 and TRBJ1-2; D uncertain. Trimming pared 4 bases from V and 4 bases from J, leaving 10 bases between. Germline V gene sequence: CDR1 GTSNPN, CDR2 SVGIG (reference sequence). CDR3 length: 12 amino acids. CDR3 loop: CAWMKGSYGYTF. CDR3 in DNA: TGTGCCTGGATGAAGGGCAGCTATGGCTACACCTTC.

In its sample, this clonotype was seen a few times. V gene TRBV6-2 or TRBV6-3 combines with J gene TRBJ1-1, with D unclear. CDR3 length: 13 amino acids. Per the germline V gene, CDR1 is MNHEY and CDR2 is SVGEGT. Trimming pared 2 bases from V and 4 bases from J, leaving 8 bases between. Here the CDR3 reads CASSYRAGTEAFF. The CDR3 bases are TGTGCCAGCAGTTACAGGGCCGGCACTGAAGCTTTCTTT.

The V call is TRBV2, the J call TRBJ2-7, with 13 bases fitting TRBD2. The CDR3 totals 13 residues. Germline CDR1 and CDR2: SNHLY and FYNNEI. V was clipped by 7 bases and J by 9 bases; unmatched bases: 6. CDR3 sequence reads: CASKTSGRERQYF. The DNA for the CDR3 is TGTGCCAGCAAAACTAGCGGGAGGGAAAGGCAGTACTTC.

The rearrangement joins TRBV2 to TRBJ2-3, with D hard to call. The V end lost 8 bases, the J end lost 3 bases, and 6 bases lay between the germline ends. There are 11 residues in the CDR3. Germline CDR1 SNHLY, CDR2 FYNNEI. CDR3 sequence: CASVRTDTQYF. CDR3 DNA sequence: TGTGCCAGCGTCCGAACAGATACGCAGTATTTT.

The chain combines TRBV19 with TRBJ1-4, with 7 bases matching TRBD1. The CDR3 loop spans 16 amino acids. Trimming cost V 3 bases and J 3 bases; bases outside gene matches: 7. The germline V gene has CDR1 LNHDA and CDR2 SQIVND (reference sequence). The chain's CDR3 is CASSMNRGTSNEKLFF. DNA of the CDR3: TGTGCCAGTAGTATGAACAGGGGCACCTCTAATGAAAAACTGTTTTTT.